Shown below are 29 T cell receptor beta chains from a single sample sequenced in a study of spatial heterogeneity in lung cancer. These receptors have no known antigen. MiXCR, run by TCRdb on the 5' RACE reads, gives a single entry per CDR3 protein. The repertoire holds over 15,000 distinct CDR3 sequences, approximately 7% seen once, with 20% in the top ten. Notes on the study in general: For expanded intratumoral alpha and beta TCRs, counts tracked tumor mutation counts.

The time point denotes: sample taken at primary tumor resection. The starting material was lung tumor tissue, obtained at surgery. The receptors here all came from a female donor with early-stage non-small cell lung cancer.

This clonotype was counted ten times or more. This beta chain is off target for a library built for alpha chains, so its abundance means little. The chain employs TRBV6-5 and TRBJ1-6; weak D call: TRBD1 (6 bases). V lost 4 bases to trimming and J lost 5 bases, with 12 bases between them. This CDR3 is 15 amino acids long. Germline lookup yields CDR1 MNHEY and CDR2 SVGAGI. The CDR3 region is CASSSRTANNSPLHF. DNA for the CDR3: TGTGCCAGCAGTTCTCGGACAGCTAATAATTCACCCCTCCACTTT.

With respect to this clonotype: This beta chain lies outside the target of a library built for alpha chains; its clone size means little. The genes are TRBV4-2 and TRBJ1-4; a weak D match, TRBD1 (6 bases). With 0 bases removed from V and 8 bases from J, the gap between germline ends came to 25 bases. This CDR3 has 19 amino acids. CDR1 and CDR2 (germline): LGHNA, YNFKEQ. CDR3 in amino acids: CASSQELRVTGGLGEKLFF. The DNA for the CDR3 is TGTGCCAGCAGCCAAGAGCTCCGAGTGACGGGGGGGCTCGGAGAAAAACTGTTTTTT.

This clonotype was detected only a few times. As an off-target read in a library built for alpha chains, this beta chain has a frequency of little significance. J is TRBJ1-4 and V is TRBV9; D may be TRBD1 (6 bases). Germline CDR1 reads SGDLS; CDR2 reads YYNGEE. V was clipped by 3 bases and J by 4 bases, with 13 bases between them. The CDR3 totals 15 residues. CDR3 in amino acids: CASSDSTGFNEKLFF. CDR3 DNA: TGTGCCAGCAGCGATTCGACAGGCTTTAATGAAAAACTGTTTTTT.

This clonotype was seen ten or more times. This beta chain was picked up by a library intended for alpha chains and is off target, so its count carries little meaning. The chain has TRBV3-1 and TRBJ1-3; D not certain. Germline-derived CDR1 and CDR2 are LGHDT and YNNKEL (reference sequence). Trimming took off 1 base at V and 2 bases at J, with 3 bases between the two ends. This CDR3 region has 13 residues. The CDR3 region is CASSQVAGNTIYF. In DNA form, the CDR3 reads TGTGCCAGCAGCCAAGTAGCTGGAAACACCATATATTTT.

This clonotype was counted between two and nine times. A library prepared for alpha chains yielded this beta chain as an off-target read; its size is of little meaning. The V call is TRBV7-9, the J call TRBJ2-7; weak D call: TRBD1 (5 bases). There are 19 residues in the CDR3. The V and J ends lost 1 base and 3 bases respectively, with 25 bases between them. Germline lookup yields CDR1 SEHNR and CDR2 FQNEAQ (reference sequence). The CDR3 reads CASSLVMGLGEGFDYEQYF. CDR3 DNA: TGTGCCAGCAGCTTAGTAATGGGGTTAGGGGAAGGGTTTGACTACGAGCAGTACTTC.

This clonotype was recorded a few times. In a library made to pick up alpha chains, this beta chain is a stray read with a size that means little. The V call is TRBV11-2, the J call TRBJ2-3; D is perhaps TRBD1 or TRBD2 (5 bases each). This CDR3 spans 15 amino acids. Between the trimmed V and J ends, which lost 1 base and 5 bases, there was a span of 13 bases. Germline CDR1 SGHAT, CDR2 FQNNGV. The CDR3 reads CASSLGGNAGDTQYF. The CDR3 bases are TGTGCCAGCAGCTTAGGGGGGAATGCGGGAGATACGCAGTATTTT.

By share of the sample, this clonotype is medium-sized. Found in a library prepared for alpha chains, this beta chain is an off-target read, and its abundance has little meaning. The chain uses TRBV2 and TRBJ2-3, with TRBD2 matching over 7 bases. The CDR3 is made up of 16 amino acids. The V gene end was trimmed by 5 bases and the J gene end by 3 bases; junction bases not matched to a gene: 11. Looked up from germline, CDR1 is SNHLY and CDR2 is FYNNEI. In nucleotides, the CDR3 is TGTGCCAGCAGTCTTCAGCGGGGCGAAGGGACAGATACGCAGTATTTT. This encodes CASSLQRGEGTDTQYF.

Only a few counts were recorded for this clonotype. This beta chain slipped into a library made for alpha chains as a stray read, so its size is not meaningful. The chain uses TRBV5-1 and TRBJ2-7; 7 nucleotides agree with TRBD1. CDR1 is SGHRS, CDR2 YFSETQ, per germline. The CDR3 runs to 14 residues. Trimming removed 3 bases from V and 5 bases from J; junction bases left unmatched: 8. The CDR3 loop is CASSSQDRRNEQYF. CDR3 sequence (DNA): TGCGCCAGCAGCTCCCAGGACAGGAGGAACGAGCAGTACTTC.

This clonotype has at least ten counts. This beta chain came through as a stray read in a library set up for alpha chains, and its size says little. Here the CDR3 DNA reads TGTGCCAGCAGTAGGACTAGCGGGGGGGCCAGAGGCTACGAGCAGTACTTC. Translating it yields CASSRTSGGARGYEQYF. The chain uses TRBV6-5 and TRBJ2-7; 15 positions agree with TRBD2. This CDR3 has 17 residues. CDR1 is MNHEY, CDR2 SVGAGI, per germline. Germline trimming cut 5 bases from V and 3 bases from J; bases unmatched to any gene: 8.

This clonotype was detected only a few times. Within a library made for alpha chains, this beta chain is off target, and its count is uninformative. J is TRBJ1-1 and V is TRBV28; D is unclear. Between the trimmed V and J ends, which lost 2 bases and 2 bases, there was a span of 9 bases. Germline CDR1 and CDR2: MDHEN and SYDVKM. The CDR3 covers 14 residues. CDR3 nucleotides: TGTGCCAGCAGTTTAGGGGTCCGAAACACTGAAGCTTTCTTT. This encodes CASSLGVRNTEAFF.

This clonotype was recorded many times. This beta chain is a stray sequence in a library constructed for alpha chains; its clone size is not meaningful. The CDR3 here is CASSERALEQYF. For the CDR3, the DNA is TGTGCCAGCAGTGAACGGGCGCTCGAGCAGTACTTC. The rearrangement joins TRBV2 to TRBJ2-7, with D hard to call. The CDR3 totals 12 residues. The germline V gene has CDR1 SNHLY and CDR2 FYNNEI. Trimming removed 2 bases at V and 6 bases at J, with 8 bases between.

This clonotype was recorded many times. With the library built for alpha chains, this beta chain is off target and its frequency is not meaningful. The chain employs TRBV20-1 and TRBJ2-2; maybe TRBD1 (5 bases). V was pared by 2 bases and J by 1 base, with 11 bases between. This CDR3 region has 15 residues. Germline V gene lookup returns CDR1 DFQATT and CDR2 SNEGSKA (reference sequence). The CDR3 loop reads CSARSRQGNTGELFF. The CDR3 bases are TGCAGTGCTAGATCCCGGCAGGGGAACACCGGGGAGCTGTTTTTT.

This clonotype was seen many times. With the library built for alpha chains, this beta chain is off target and its frequency is not meaningful. The rearrangement links TRBV4-3 to TRBJ2-1, with 9 bases that match TRBD1. From germline, CDR1 is LGHNA and CDR2 YSLEER. The CDR3 length is 16 residues. Losses at the gene ends were 0 bases for V and 3 bases for J; bases not matched to a gene: 3. CDR3 coding DNA: TGCGCCAGCAGCCAAGAGGTGACAGGGGGCTACAATGAGCAGTTCTTC. This translates into CASSQEVTGGYNEQFF.

This clonotype was seen at least ten times. Since the library was made to target alpha chains, this beta chain is a stray read and its abundance is not meaningful. The CDR3 DNA sequence: TGTGCCAGCAGGCTCGTCCAATCCAATAATTCACCCCTCCACTTT. Encoded protein: CASRLVQSNNSPLHF. The chain links TRBV12-3 or TRBV12-4 to TRBJ1-6, with D uncertain. Trimming removed 6 bases from V and 5 bases from J, with 14 bases in between. The CDR3 length is 15 residues.

Regarding this clonotype: Within a library made for alpha chains, this beta chain is off target, and its count is uninformative. V and J are TRBV6-7 and TRBJ2-5, with 9 bases aligning to TRBD2. Being an ORF, TRBV6-7 has a function that is uncertain. V dropped 4 bases and J dropped 1; count of bases not matched to a gene: 13. The CDR3 length is 18 residues. The CDR3 protein is CASSSSPPGLAGQETQYF. The CDR3 DNA follows: TGTGCCAGCAGTTCCTCTCCGCCGGGACTAGCTGGCCAAGAGACCCAGTACTTC.

This clonotype was counted at least ten times. For a library built for alpha chains, this beta chain is a stray read; little rests on its size. The rearrangement links TRBV7-8 to TRBJ2-2, with D hard to call. The V gene's germline CDR1 is SGHVS and CDR2 FQNEAQ. Trimming removed 11 bases at V and 0 bases at J, with 13 bases between. CDR3 length: 14 amino acids. The CDR3 nucleotides read TGTGCCCTGGCGGCAGCCCCGAACACCGGGGAGCTGTTTTTT. It codes for CALAAAPNTGELFF.

The table lists this clonotype with many counts. Because this beta chain is a stray read in a library intended to capture alpha chains, its abundance should not be given much weight. The chain employs TRBV2 and TRBJ2-3, with 7 bases fitting TRBD2. Germline CDR1 is SNHLY and CDR2 is FYNNEI. V lost 6 bases, J lost 2 bases, and 8 bases stayed unmatched. The CDR3 consists of 15 residues. CDR3 amino acids: CASRGGAGNTDTQYF. The CDR3 nucleotides read TGTGCCAGCAGGGGGGGAGCGGGGAACACAGATACGCAGTATTTT. Looking up the rest from reference TRBV2 and TRBJ2-3 gives the full variable domain: EPEVTQTPSHQVTQMGQEVILRCVPISNHLYFYWYRQILGQKVEFLVSFYNNEISEKSEIFDDQFSVERPDGSNFTLKIRSTKLEDSAMYFCASRGGAGNTDTQYFGPGTRLTVL.

This clonotype was found a few times. Because the library targeted alpha chains, this beta chain is an off-target read whose size means little. The chain carries TRBV20-1 and TRBJ1-3; D uncertain. Trimming took off 0 bases at V and 1 base at J, with 4 bases between the two ends. The CDR3 loop spans 13 amino acids. Germline V gene sequence: CDR1 DFQATT, CDR2 SNEGSKA (reference sequence). CDR3 DNA sequence: TGCAGTGCTAGAGATCCGTCTGGAAACACCATATATTTT. Translation gives CSARDPSGNTIYF.

In the case of this clonotype: This beta chain came through as a stray read in a library set up for alpha chains, and its size says little. The chain combines TRBV7-9 with TRBJ2-3, with TRBD1 matching over 7 bases. The V segment lost 5 bases and the J segment 2 bases; nucleotides outside the gene matches: 4. Germline CDR1 reads SEHNR; CDR2 reads FQNEAQ (reference sequence). This CDR3 contains 14 residues. CDR3 in DNA: TGTGCCAGCAGCCTGGGACAGCCCACAGATACGCAGTATTTT. It encodes CASSLGQPTDTQYF.

This clonotype occurred a few times. This beta chain is an unintended read in a library built for alpha chains; its size means little. The chain employs TRBV29-1 and TRBJ2-1; D is perhaps TRBD1 or TRBD2 (5 bases each). Trimming removed 0 bases from V and 7 bases from J, with 22 bases in between. The CDR3 sequence is 17 residues long. Germline CDR1 reads SQVTM; CDR2 reads ANQGSEA. CDR3 sequence: CSVEDRAERDLGNEQFF. The CDR3 nucleotides are TGCAGCGTTGAAGATCGAGCGGAACGGGACCTCGGAAATGAGCAGTTCTTC.

This clonotype was counted ten times or more. A library made for alpha chains picked up this beta chain off target, so its size means little. V is TRBV4-2 and J is TRBJ2-5; D possibly corresponds to TRBD2 (7 bases). The CDR3 is 18 amino acids. Between the trimmed V and J ends, which lost 0 bases and 1 base, there was a span of 18 bases. Germline CDR1 LGHNA, CDR2 YNFKEQ. CDR3 in DNA: TGTGCCAGCAGCCAAGATCGTTTCGGGGCGGGGGCCCAAGAGACCCAGTACTTC. Its translation: CASSQDRFGAGAQETQYF.

At least ten counts were recorded for this clonotype. This beta chain is a stray sequence in a library constructed for alpha chains; its clone size is not meaningful. This sequence joins TRBV6-5 and TRBJ1-6, with D unresolved. Trimming stripped 3 bases from V and 1 base from J, with 7 bases between. This CDR3 comprises 15 residues. CDR1 is MNHEY and CDR2 is SVGAGI in the germline V gene. The CDR3 nucleotides are TGTGCCAGCAGTTATGATGGGTCCTATAATTCACCCCTCCACTTT. Translation: CASSYDGSYNSPLHF.

The sample holds many counts of this clonotype. As an off-target read in a library built for alpha chains, this beta chain has a frequency of little significance. The CDR3 nucleotides are TGCGCCAGCAGACTCCTCCACTTT. It specifies CASRLLHF. J is TRBJ1-6 and V is TRBV5-1; the D is unclear. This CDR3 spans 8 amino acids. With 5 bases removed from V and 15 bases from J, the gap between germline ends came to 3 bases. Looked up from germline, CDR1 is SGHRS and CDR2 is YFSETQ.

This clonotype was seen repeatedly, ten times or more. This beta chain was picked up by a library intended for alpha chains and is off target, so its count carries little meaning. The chain carries TRBV6-5 and TRBJ2-7, with 11 bases matching TRBD1. Germline trimming cut 6 bases from V and 7 bases from J; bases unmatched to any gene: 8. CDR3 length equals 14 residues. CDR1 and CDR2 (germline): MNHEY, SVGAGI. The CDR3 DNA reads as TGTGCCAGCAGGTCCGGACAGGGGGCGGATGAGCAGTACTTC. As protein: CASRSGQGADEQYF.

This clonotype was seen repeatedly, ten times or more. For a library built for alpha chains, this beta chain is a stray read; little rests on its size. The chain uses TRBV12-3 or TRBV12-4 and TRBJ1-3; no firm D call. Deletions cut 1 base from V and 4 bases from J, with 2 bases between. The CDR3 covers 12 residues. The CDR3 sequence: CASSLGGNTIYF. The DNA for the CDR3 is TGTGCCAGCAGTTTAGGGGGAAACACCATATATTTT.

In regard to this clonotype: This beta chain is off target for a library built for alpha chains, so its abundance means little. J is TRBJ1-2 and V is TRBV2, with 10 nucleotides matching TRBD1. With 4 bases clipped from V and 4 bases from J, the junction kept 6 bases outside the gene matches. Germline CDR1 reads SNHLY; CDR2 reads FYNNEI. The length of the CDR3 is 15 residues. The CDR3 bases are TGTGCCAGCAGTGTGGGGGACAGGGGTACCTATGGCTACACCTTC. Its protein is CASSVGDRGTYGYTF.

This clonotype was seen at least ten times. This beta chain turned up in a library designed for alpha chains; as an off-target read, its abundance says little. The V and J genes are TRBV29-1 and TRBJ2-4; TRBD1 might be the D (6 bases). Germline CDR1 is SQVTM and CDR2 is ANQGSEA. This CDR3 spans 13 amino acids. Trimming took off 1 base at V and 7 bases at J, with 11 bases between the two ends. CDR3 DNA: TGCAGCGTTGAAGTAGGGCAGGGGAACATTCAGTACTTC. Amino acids: CSVEVGQGNIQYF.

This clonotype was found many times. The library was built for alpha chains, so this beta chain is an off-target read and its size means little. V and J are TRBV4-3 and TRBJ1-6; TRBD1 might be the D (6 bases). Germline V gives CDR1 LGHNA, CDR2 YSLEER. Trimming left V 0 bases short and J 7 bases short, with 7 bases between. The CDR3 consists of 14 residues. CDR3 nucleotide sequence: TGCGCCAGCAGCCAAGAGGGGGCGAATTCACCCCTCCACTTT. It encodes CASSQEGANSPLHF.

This clonotype has at least ten counts. Because this beta chain is a stray read in a library intended to capture alpha chains, its abundance should not be given much weight. The CDR3 region has the DNA TGCAGTGCCCCTGGACAGGGTGGCTACGAGCAGTACTTC. It yields the protein CSAPGQGGYEQYF. V gene TRBV20-1 combines with J gene TRBJ2-7; TRBD1 matches at 8 bases. This CDR3 region has 13 residues. V lost 6 bases, J lost 3 bases, and 7 bases stayed unmatched. In germline, CDR1 is DFQATT, CDR2 SNEGSKA (reference sequence).